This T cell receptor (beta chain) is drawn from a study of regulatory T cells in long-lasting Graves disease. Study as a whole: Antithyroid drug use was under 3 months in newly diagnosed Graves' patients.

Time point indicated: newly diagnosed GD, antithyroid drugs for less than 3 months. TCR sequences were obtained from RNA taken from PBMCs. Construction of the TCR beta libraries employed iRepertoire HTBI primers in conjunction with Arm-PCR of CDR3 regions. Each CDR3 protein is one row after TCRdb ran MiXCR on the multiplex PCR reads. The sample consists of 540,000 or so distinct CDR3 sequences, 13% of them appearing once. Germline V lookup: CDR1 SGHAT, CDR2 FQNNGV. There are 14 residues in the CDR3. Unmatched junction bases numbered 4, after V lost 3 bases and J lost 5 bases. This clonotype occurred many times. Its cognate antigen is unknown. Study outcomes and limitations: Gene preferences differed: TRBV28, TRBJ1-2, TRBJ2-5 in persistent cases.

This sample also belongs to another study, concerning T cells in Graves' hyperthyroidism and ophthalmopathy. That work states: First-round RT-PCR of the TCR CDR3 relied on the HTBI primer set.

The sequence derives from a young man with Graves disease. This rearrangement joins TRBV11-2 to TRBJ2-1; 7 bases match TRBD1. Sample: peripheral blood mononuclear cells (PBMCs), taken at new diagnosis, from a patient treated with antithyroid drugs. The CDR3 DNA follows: TGTGCCAGCAGCTTCACCGGGACAGACAATGAGCAGTTCTTC. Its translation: CASSFTGTDNEQFF. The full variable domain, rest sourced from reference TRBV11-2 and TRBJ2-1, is EAGVAQSPRYKIIEKRQSVAFWCNPISGHATLYWYQQILGQGPKLLIQFQNNGVVDDSQLPKDRFSAERLKGVDSTLKIQPAKLEDSAVYLCASSFTGTDNEQFFGPGTRLTVL.